Listed below are T cell receptor beta chains from one sample, sequenced in a study of tumor-infiltrating lymphocytes in localized non-small cell lung cancer. Only in-frame clones appear in the TCRdb table, and some are missing; sequencing was by immunoSEQ multiplex PCR. This sample has about 10,000 clones; 60% occur once, and the top ten carry roughly a tenth. Sequencing used uninvolved lung tissue not adjacent to the tumor. Receptor source: a human donor with non-small cell lung cancer. Both conserved end residues are part of each CDR3. D genes are given only for firm matches. Rows give clone size only sometimes, using once, few, many, or a class for an expanded clone.

>NA|TRBV19|TRBJ2-7|NA
CASSGQGTGEQYF
TGTGCCAGTAGTGGGCAGGGGACTGGTGAGCAGTACTTC
>TRBD1|TRBV2|TRBJ1-5|large
CASNRDRATPQHF
TGTGCCAGCAATCGGGACAGGGCGACTCCCCAGCATTTT
>NA|TRBV7-9|TRBJ2-3|few
CASSSELGTDTQYF
TGTGCCAGCAGCTCGGAACTGGGCACAGATACGCAGTATTTT
>NA|TRBV5-1|TRBJ1-3|NA
CASSLYVSAGTSGNTIYF
TGCGCCAGCAGCTTGTATGTTAGCGCAGGGACCTCTGGAAACACCATATATTTT
>NA|TRBV29-1|TRBJ2-1|NA
CSAKQRDTYNEQFF
TGCAGCGCAAAACAGCGGGACACCTACAATGAGCAGTTCTTC
>NA|TRBV6-5|TRBJ1-5|NA
CASSETGRGQPQHF
TGTGCCAGCAGTGAAACAGGGAGGGGCCAGCCCCAGCATTTT
>NA|TRBV28|TRBJ1-1|NA
CASSFPSMNTEAFF
TGTGCCAGCAGTTTCCCATCCATGAACACTGAAGCTTTCTTT
>TRBD2|TRBV6-5|TRBJ2-1|NA
CASKGTSGDYNEQFF
TGTGCCAGCAAAGGGACTAGCGGGGACTACAATGAGCAGTTCTTC
>TRBD2|TRBV6-5|TRBJ2-3|NA
CASSDSSGGADTQYF
TGTGCCAGCAGTGACTCTAGCGGGGGGGCCGATACGCAGTATTTT
>NA|TRBV21-1|TRBJ2-1|NA
CASTPGLAGGNEQFF
TGTGCCAGTACACCAGGACTAGCGGGGGGCAATGAGCAGTTCTTC
>NA|TRBV4-1|TRBJ1-2|NA
CASSQDPAGYYGYTF
TGCGCCAGCAGCCAAGATCCCGCAGGGTACTATGGCTACACCTTC
>NA|TRBV5-1|TRBJ1-2|NA
CASSSVQGMNNYGYTF
TGCGCCAGCAGCTCCGTCCAGGGGATGAACAACTATGGCTACACCTTC
>NA|TRBV5-1|TRBJ2-3|NA
CASSLGGGTDTQYF
TGCGCCAGCAGCTTGGGGGGGGGCACAGATACGCAGTATTTT
>TRBD1|TRBV7-9|TRBJ2-3|NA
CASSLTGLDTQYF
TGTGCCAGCAGCTTGACAGGGCTAGATACGCAGTATTTT
>NA|TRBV4-3|TRBJ2-7|few
CASSLTTAATTYEQYF
TGCGCCAGCAGCCTAACAACAGCGGCCACCACCTACGAGCAGTACTTC
>NA|TRBV20-1|TRBJ2-1|NA
CSVLANEQFF
TGCAGTGTTCTAGCCAATGAGCAGTTCTTC
>NA|TRBV7-2|TRBJ1-6|NA
CASSSPGEYSPLHF
TGTGCCAGCAGCTCGCCAGGGGAATACTCACCCCTCCACTTT
>NA|TRBV7-9|TRBJ1-2|medium-sized
CASGVARGYTF
TGTGCCAGCGGCGTGGCGAGAGGCTACACCTTC
>TRBD1|TRBV7-9|TRBJ2-7|NA
CASSLTGTGGIYEQYF
TGTGCCAGCAGCTTAACCGGGACAGGGGGAATCTACGAGCAGTACTTC
>NA|TRBV6-5|TRBJ2-4|NA
CASSRDQTATNIQYF
TGTGCCAGCAGTCGGGACCAGACGGCAACAAACATTCAGTACTTC
>NA|TRBV9|TRBJ2-7|NA
CASSVGGSYEQYF
TGTGCCAGCAGCGTAGGAGGTTCCTACGAGCAGTACTTC
>TRBD1|TRBV27|TRBJ1-4|NA
CASSFRQGRDEKLFF
TGTGCCAGCAGTTTCAGACAGGGTAGGGATGAAAAACTGTTTTTT
>TRBD1|TRBV11-2|TRBJ1-2|NA
CASSWDRGDYGYTF
TGTGCCAGCAGTTGGGACAGGGGGGACTATGGCTACACCTTC
>NA|TRBV7-2|TRBJ1-4|few
CASSPTINDYEKLFF
TGTGCCAGCAGCCCGACCATTAACGATTATGAAAAACTGTTTTTT
>NA|TRBV10-3|TRBJ1-5|NA
CAISEAESQPQHF
TGTGCCATCAGTGAGGCAGAGAGTCAGCCCCAGCATTTT
>NA|TRBV4-1|TRBJ1-4|few
CASSQSQGWGEKLFF
TGCGCCAGCAGCCAGTCTCAGGGGTGGGGCGAAAAACTGTTTTTT
>TRBD1|TRBV4-1|TRBJ2-6|NA
CASSQGGTGRSGANVLTF
TGCGCCAGCAGCCAAGGTGGGACAGGGCGATCTGGGGCCAACGTCCTGACTTTC
>NA|TRBV11-2|TRBJ1-1|NA
CASSPQARVSTEAFF
TGTGCCAGCAGCCCCCAAGCCAGGGTTAGCACTGAAGCTTTCTTT
>NA|TRBV25-1|TRBJ2-1|hyperexpanded
CASSEPGTHNEQFF
TGTGCCAGCAGTGAACCCGGGACACACAATGAGCAGTTCTTC
>NA|TRBV7-6|TRBJ1-1|NA
CASSLRVEFSSEAFF
TGTGCCAGCAGCTTGAGGGTGGAGTTTTCTTCTGAAGCTTTCTTT
>NA|TRBV10-3|TRBJ2-7|NA
CAIKEQGHSYEQYF
TGTGCCATCAAAGAACAGGGTCACTCCTACGAGCAGTACTTC
>TRBD1|TRBV9|TRBJ1-3|NA
CASSPRGTDYSGNTIYF
TGTGCCAGCAGCCCTCGGGGGACAGATTACTCTGGAAACACCATATATTTT
>TRBD1|TRBV7-9|TRBJ2-7|medium-sized
CASSSTGGYEQYF
TGTGCCAGCAGCTCGACAGGGGGCTACGAGCAGTACTTC
>TRBD1|TRBV27|TRBJ1-2|medium-sized
CASSLRGTDRYYGYTF
TGTGCCAGCAGTTTACGGGGGACAGACCGTTACTATGGCTACACCTTC
>NA|TRBV11-2|TRBJ2-7|NA
CASSSYPRGLTYEQYF
TGTGCCAGCAGCTCTTATCCCAGGGGACTTACCTACGAGCAGTACTTC
>NA|TRBV19|TRBJ1-6|NA
CASSIGGGEAYNSPLHF
TGTGCCAGTAGTATCGGCGGGGGCGAAGCCTATAATTCACCCCTCCACTTT
>NA|TRBV5-4|TRBJ2-5|few
CASSLEATSIETQYF
TGTGCCAGCAGCTTGGAAGCGACTAGTATAGAGACCCAGTACTTC
>TRBD2|TRBV10-2|TRBJ2-7|NA
CASSDGRGGVYEQYF
TGCGCCAGCAGTGACGGCCGGGGGGGCGTGTACGAGCAGTACTTC
>TRBD1|TRBV5-4|TRBJ2-1|once
CASSKLGTGAYNEQFF
TGTGCCAGCAGCAAATTGGGGACAGGGGCCTACAATGAGCAGTTCTTC
>NA|TRBV27|TRBJ1-1|NA
CASSWDPSRTEAFF
TGTGCCAGCAGTTGGGACCCCTCAAGGACTGAAGCTTTCTTT
>NA|TRBV20-1|TRBJ1-5|NA
CRSGNQPQHF
TGCAGGTCGGGCAATCAGCCCCAGCATTTT
>TRBD2|TRBV5-1|TRBJ2-7|NA
CASSWTLAGGLYEQYF
TGCGCCAGCAGCTGGACCCTAGCGGGGGGGCTCTACGAGCAGTACTTC
>NA|TRBV4-1|TRBJ1-1|NA
CASSQVWGTTEAFF
TGCGCCAGCAGCCAAGTGTGGGGAACGACTGAAGCTTTCTTT
>NA|TRBV7-8|TRBJ2-2|few
CASSGGYTGELFF
TGTGCCAGCAGTGGGGGGTACACCGGGGAGCTGTTTTTT
>NA|TRBV25-1|TRBJ2-7|medium-sized
CASTVGHEQYF
TGTGCCAGCACCGTTGGCCACGAGCAGTACTTC
>NA|TRBV6-1|TRBJ1-1|NA
CASSEARGTVNTEAFF
TGTGCCAGCAGTGAAGCGAGAGGGACGGTGAACACTGAAGCTTTCTTT
>NA|TRBV11-3|TRBJ1-5|NA
CASSLGDTHGPQHF
TGTGCCAGCAGCTTAGGGGACACTCATGGGCCCCAGCATTTT
>NA|TRBV5-5|TRBJ1-5|few
CASSLAPDSNQPQHF
TGTGCCAGCAGCTTGGCCCCAGATAGCAATCAGCCCCAGCATTTT
>NA|TRBV25-1|TRBJ2-5|NA
CASSDRLGQETQYF
TGTGCCAGCAGTGACCGCCTAGGCCAAGAGACCCAGTACTTC